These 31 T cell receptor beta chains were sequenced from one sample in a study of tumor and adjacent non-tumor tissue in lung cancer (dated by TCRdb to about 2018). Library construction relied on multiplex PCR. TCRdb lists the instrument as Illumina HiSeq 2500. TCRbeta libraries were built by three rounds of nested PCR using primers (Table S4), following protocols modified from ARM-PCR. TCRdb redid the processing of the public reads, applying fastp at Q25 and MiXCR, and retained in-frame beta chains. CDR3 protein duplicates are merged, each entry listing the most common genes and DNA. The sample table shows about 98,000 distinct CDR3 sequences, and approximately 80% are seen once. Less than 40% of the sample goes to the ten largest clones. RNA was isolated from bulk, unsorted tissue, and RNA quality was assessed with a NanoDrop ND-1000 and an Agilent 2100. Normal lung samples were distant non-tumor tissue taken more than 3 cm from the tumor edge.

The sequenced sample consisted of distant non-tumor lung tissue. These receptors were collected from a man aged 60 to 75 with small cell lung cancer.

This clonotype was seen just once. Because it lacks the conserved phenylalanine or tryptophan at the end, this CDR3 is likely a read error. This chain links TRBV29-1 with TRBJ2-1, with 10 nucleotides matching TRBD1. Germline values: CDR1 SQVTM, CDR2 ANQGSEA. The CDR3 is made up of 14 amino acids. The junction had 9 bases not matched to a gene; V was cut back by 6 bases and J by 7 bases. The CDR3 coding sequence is TGCAGCGTCTTTGGGACAGGGGCTGAGAATGAGCAGTTCTAC. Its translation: CSVFGTGAENEQFY.

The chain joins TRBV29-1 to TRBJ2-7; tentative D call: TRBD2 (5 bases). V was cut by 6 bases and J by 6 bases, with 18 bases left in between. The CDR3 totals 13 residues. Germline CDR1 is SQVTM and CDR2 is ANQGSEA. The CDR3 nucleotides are TGCAGCGTAGGGATAGGACCGGGAATCGAGCAGTACTTC. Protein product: CSVGIGPGIEQYF.

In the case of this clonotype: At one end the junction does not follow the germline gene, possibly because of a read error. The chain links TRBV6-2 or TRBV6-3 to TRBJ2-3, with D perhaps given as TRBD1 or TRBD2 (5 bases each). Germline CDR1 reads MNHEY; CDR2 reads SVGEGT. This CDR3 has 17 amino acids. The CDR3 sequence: CVSSYSTRDRSTDTQYF. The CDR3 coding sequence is TGTGTCAGCAGTTACTCGACCCGGGACCGAAGCACAGATACGCAATATTTT.

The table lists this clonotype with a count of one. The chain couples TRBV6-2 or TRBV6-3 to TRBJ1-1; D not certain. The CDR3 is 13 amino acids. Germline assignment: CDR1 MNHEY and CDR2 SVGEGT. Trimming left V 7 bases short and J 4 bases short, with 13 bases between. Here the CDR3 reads CASNVVWGTEAFF. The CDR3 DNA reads TGTGCCAGCAATGTTGTGTGGGGCACTGAAGCTTTCTTT.

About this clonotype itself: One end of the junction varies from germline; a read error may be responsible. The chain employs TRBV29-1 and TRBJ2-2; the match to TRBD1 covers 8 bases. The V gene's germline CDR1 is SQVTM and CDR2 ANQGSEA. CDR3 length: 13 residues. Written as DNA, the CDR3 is TGTAGCACCCGACAGGGGAACACCGGGGAGCTGTTATTT. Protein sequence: CSTRQGNTGELLF.

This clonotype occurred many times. The CDR3 DNA reads TGTGCCAGCAGCTTGCGAGGGACAGGGGTCATGAACACTGAAGCTTTCTTT. Translating gives CASSLRGTGVMNTEAFF. The gene calls are TRBV5-4 and TRBJ1-1, with 10 nucleotides matching TRBD1. Unmatched junction bases numbered 6, after V lost 1 base and J lost 0 bases. CDR3 length: 17 residues. Germline-derived CDR1 and CDR2 are SGHNT and YYREEE (reference sequence).

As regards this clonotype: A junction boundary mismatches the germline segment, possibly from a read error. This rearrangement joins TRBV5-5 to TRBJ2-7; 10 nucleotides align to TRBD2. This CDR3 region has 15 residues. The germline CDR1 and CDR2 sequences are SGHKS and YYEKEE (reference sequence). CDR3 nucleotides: TGTGCCAACAGCTACGGGATTAGCGGGAGGAGCGAGCAGTACTTC. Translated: CANSYGISGRSEQYF.

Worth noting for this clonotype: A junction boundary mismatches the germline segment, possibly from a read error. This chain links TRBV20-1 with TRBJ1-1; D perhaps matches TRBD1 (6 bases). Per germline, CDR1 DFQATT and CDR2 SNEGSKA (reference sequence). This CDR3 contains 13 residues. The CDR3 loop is CSAASRGSTEAYF. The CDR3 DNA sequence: TGCAGTGCTGCCTCCAGGGGCAGCACTGAAGCTTACTTT.

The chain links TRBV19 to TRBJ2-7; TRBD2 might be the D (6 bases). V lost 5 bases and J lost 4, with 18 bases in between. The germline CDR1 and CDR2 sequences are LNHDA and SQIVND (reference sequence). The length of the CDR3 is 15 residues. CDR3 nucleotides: TGTGCCAGTAGTGAAGCAGGAGGGCCAGATTACGAGCAGTACGTC. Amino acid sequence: CASSEAGGPDYEQYV.

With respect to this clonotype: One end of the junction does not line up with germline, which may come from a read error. CDR3 residues: CASSDNGGSNSPLHF. CDR3 coding DNA: TGTGCCAGCAGCGACAACGGGGGTAGTAATTCACCCCTCCATTTT. The rearrangement uses TRBV13 and TRBJ1-6; a possible D gene is TRBD1 (5 bases). Germline V lookup: CDR1 PRHDT, CDR2 FYEKMQ (reference sequence). This CDR3 has 15 residues. The whole variable domain, filled in from reference TRBV13 and TRBJ1-6, reads AAGVIQSPRHLIKEKRETATLKCYPIPRHDTVYWYQQGPGQDPQFLISFYEKMQSDKGSIPDRFSAQQFSDYHSELNMSSLELGDSALYFCASSDNGGSNSPLHFGNGTRLTVT.

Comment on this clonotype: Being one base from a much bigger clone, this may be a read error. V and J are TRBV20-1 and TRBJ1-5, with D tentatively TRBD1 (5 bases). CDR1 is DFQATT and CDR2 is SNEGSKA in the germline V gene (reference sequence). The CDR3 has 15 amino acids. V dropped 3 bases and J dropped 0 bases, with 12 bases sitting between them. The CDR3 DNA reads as TGCAGTGCTAGGGCCGGACACTATAGCAATCAGCCCCAGCATTTT. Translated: CSARAGHYSNQPQHF.

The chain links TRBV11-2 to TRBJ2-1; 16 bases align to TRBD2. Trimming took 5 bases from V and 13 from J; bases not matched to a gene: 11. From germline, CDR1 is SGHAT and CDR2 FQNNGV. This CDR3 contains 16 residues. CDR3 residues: CASSLAGTSGRVEQFF. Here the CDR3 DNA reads TGTGCCAGCAGCCTAGCTGGGACTAGCGGGAGGGTTGAACAGTTCTTC.

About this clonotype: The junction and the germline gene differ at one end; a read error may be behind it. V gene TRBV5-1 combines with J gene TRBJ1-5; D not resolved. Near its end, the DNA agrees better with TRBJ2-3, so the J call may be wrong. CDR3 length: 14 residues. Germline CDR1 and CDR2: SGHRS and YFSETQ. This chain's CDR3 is CASRPGESGQPQYF. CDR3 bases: TGCGCGAGCAGACCTGGGGAATCGGGTCAGCCCCAGTATTTT.

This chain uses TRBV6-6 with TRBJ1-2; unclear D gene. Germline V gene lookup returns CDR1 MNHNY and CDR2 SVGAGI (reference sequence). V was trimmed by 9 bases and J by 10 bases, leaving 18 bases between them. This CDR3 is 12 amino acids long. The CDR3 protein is CASSQNAGDYTF. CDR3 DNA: TGTGCCAGTAGCCAGAACGCGGGTGACTACACCTTC.

The CDR3 nucleotides read TGTGCCAGCAGTCCTGGGACAGGGAGAAGTGGCTACACCTTC. It is translated as CASSPGTGRSGYTF. This chain joins TRBV12-3 or TRBV12-4 and TRBJ1-2; TRBD1 aligns across 9 bases. The CDR3 totals 14 residues. V was pared by 5 bases and J by 7 bases, with 8 bases of the junction left unmatched.

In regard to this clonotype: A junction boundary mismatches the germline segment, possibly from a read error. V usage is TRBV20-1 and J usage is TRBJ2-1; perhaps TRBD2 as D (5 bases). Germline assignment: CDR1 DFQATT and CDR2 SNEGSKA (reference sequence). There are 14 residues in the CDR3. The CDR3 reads CNARGFSGYNDQFF. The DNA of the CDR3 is TGCAATGCTAGAGGGTTCAGCGGTTACAATGATCAGTTCTTC.

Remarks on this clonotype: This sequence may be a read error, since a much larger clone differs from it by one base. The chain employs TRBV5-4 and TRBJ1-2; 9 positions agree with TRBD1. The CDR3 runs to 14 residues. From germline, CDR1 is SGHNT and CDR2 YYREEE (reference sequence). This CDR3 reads CSSRPDRGDYGYTF. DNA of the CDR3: TGTTCCAGCAGGCCTGACAGGGGGGACTATGGCTACACCTTC. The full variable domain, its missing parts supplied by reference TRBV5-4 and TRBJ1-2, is ETGVTQSPTHLIKTRGQQVTLRCSSQSGHNTVSWYQQALGQGPQFIFQYYREEENGRGNFPPRFSGLQFPNYSSELNVNALELDDSALYLCSSRPDRGDYGYTFGSGTRLTVV.

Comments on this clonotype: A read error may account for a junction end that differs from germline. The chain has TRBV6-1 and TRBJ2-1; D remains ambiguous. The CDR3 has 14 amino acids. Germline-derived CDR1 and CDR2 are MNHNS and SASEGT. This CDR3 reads CVSIFSRSGNEQFF. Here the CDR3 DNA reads TGTGTCAGCATCTTTAGCAGGAGTGGGAATGAGCAGTTCTTC.

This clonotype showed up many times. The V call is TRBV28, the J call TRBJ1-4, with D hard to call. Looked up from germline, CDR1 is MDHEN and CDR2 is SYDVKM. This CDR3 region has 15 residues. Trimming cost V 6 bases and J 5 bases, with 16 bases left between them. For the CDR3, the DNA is TGTGCCAGCAGCCGATCAGGAGATAGCAATGAAAAACTGTTTTTT. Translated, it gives CASSRSGDSNEKLFF. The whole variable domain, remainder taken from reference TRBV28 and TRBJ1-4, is DVKVTQSSRYLVKRTGEKVFLECVQDMDHENMFWYRQDPGLGLRLIYFSYDVKMKEKGDIPEGYSVSREKKERFSLILESASTNQTSMYLCASSRSGDSNEKLFFGSGTQLSVL.

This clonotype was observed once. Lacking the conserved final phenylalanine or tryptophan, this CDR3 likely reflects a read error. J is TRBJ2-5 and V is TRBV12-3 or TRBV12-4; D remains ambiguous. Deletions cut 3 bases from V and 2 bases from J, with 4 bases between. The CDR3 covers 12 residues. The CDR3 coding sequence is TGTGCCAGCAGTTTTATACAAGAGACCCAGTACCTC. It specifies CASSFIQETQYL.

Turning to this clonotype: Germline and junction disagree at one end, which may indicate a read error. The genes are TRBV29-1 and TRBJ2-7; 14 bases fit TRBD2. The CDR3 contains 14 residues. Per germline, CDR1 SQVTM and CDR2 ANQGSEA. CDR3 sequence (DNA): TGCAGCGTTGGAGGGACTAGCGGGAGCTACAAGCAATACTTC. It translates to CSVGGTSGSYKQYF.

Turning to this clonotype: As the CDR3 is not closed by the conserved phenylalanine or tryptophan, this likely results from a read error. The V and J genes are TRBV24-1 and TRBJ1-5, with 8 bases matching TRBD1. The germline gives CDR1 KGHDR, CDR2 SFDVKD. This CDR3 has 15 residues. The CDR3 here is CVTSESGQAHQPQHY. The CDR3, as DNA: TGTGTCACCAGTGAGTCGGGACAGGCACATCAGCCCCAGCATTAT.

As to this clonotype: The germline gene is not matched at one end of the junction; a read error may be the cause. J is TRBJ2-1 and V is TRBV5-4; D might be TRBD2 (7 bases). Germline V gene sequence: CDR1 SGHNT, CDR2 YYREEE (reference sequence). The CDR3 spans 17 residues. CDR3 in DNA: TGTGCCCGCAGCTCGCCTGAAAGGGGGACTACGGAGGGTGAGCAGTTCTTC. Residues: CARSSPERGTTEGEQFF.

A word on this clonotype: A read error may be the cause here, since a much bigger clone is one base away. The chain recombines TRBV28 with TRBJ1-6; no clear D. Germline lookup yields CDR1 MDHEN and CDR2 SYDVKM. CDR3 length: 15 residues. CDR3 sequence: CTSNQGGGTPETLHF. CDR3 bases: TGTACCAGCAACCAAGGAGGTGGAACCCCGGAGACCCTCCACTTT.

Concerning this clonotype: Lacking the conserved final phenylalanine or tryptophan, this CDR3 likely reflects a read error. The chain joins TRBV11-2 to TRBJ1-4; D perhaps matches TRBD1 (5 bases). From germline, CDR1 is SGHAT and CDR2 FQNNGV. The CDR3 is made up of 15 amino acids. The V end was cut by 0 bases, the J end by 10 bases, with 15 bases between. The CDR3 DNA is TGTGCCAGCAGCTTAGATGCAGAGGGGTCGGGAAAACTGTTTTTG. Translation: CASSLDAEGSGKLFL.

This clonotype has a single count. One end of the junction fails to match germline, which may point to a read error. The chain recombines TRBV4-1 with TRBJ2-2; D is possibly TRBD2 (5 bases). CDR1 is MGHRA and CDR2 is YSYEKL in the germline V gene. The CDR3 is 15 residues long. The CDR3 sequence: CASSQVGSNLGEMFF. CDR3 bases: TGCGCCAGCAGCCAAGTCGGCAGTAATCTCGGGGAGATGTTTTTT.

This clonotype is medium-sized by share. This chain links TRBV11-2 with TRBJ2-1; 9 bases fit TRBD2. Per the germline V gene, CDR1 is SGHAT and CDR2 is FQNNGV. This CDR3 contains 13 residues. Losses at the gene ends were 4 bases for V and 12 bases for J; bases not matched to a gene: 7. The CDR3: CASSYVAGEGQFF. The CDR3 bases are TGTGCCAGCAGCTATGTAGCGGGAGAAGGGCAGTTCTTC.

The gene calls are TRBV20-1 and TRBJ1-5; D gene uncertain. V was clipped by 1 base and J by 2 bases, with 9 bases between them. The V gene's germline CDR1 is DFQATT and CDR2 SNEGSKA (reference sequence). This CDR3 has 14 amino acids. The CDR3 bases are TGCAGTGCTAGAGTTTGGGTAGGCAATCAGCCCCAGCATTTT. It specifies CSARVWVGNQPQHF.

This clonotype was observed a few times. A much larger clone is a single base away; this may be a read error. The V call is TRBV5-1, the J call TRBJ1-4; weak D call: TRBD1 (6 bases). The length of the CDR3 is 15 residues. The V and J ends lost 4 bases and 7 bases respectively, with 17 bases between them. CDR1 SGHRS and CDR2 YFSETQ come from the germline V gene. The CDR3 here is CASSLQGPPSEKLFF. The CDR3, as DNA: TGCGCCAGCAGCCTCCAGGGGCCTCCGAGTGAAAAACTGTTTTTT.

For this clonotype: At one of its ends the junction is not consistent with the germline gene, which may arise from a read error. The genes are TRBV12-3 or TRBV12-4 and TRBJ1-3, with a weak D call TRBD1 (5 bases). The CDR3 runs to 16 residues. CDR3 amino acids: CGSCLDGGITGNTIYF. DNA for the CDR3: TGTGGCAGCTGTTTAGACGGGGGAATCACTGGAAACACCATATATTTT.

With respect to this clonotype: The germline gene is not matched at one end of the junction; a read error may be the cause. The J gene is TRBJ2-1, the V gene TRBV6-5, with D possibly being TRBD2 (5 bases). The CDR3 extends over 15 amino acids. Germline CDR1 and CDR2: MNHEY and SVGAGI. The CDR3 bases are TGTGCCTGCAGCTACTCTTGGGGAGTGGGTAATGAGCAGTTCTTC. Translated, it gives CACSYSWGVGNEQFF.